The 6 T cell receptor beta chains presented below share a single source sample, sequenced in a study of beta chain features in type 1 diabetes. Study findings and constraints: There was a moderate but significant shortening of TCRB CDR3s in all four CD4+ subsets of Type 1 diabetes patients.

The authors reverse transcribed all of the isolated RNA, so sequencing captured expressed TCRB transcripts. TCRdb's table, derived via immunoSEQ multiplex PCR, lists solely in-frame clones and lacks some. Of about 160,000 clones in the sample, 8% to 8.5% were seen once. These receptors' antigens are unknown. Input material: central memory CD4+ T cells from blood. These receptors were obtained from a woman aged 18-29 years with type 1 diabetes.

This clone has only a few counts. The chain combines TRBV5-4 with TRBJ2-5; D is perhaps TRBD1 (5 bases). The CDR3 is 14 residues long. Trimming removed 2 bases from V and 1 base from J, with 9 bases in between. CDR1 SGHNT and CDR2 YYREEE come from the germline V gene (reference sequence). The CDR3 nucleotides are TGTGCCAGCAGCTTTTGGGGCAGCCAAGAGACCCAGTACTTC. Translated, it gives CASSFWGSQETQYF.

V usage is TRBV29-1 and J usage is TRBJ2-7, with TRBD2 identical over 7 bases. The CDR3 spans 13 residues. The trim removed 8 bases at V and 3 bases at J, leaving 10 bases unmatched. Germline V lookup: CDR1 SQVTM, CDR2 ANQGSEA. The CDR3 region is CSISPGTNYEQYF. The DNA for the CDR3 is TGCAGCATCTCTCCGGGGACTAACTACGAGCAGTACTTC.

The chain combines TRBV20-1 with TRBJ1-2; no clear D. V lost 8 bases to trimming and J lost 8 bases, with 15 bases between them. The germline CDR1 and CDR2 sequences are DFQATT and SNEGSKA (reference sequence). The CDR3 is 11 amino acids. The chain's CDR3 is CSTLVAGGYTF. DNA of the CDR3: TGCAGTACCCTCGTGGCAGGCGGCTACACCTTC.

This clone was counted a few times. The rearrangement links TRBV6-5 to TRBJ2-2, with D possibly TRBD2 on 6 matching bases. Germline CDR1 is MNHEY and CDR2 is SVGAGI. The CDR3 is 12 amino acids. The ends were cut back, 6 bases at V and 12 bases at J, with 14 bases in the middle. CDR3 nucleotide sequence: TGTGCCAGCAGCCCCTTTGCGGGGAAGCTGTTTTTT. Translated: CASSPFAGKLFF.

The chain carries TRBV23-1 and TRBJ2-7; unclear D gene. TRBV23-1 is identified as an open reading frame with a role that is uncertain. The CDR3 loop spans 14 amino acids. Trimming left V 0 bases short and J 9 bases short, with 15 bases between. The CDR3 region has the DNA TGCGCCAGCAGTCAATCGGGCCTTGCTGTAGGGCAGTACTTC. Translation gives CASSQSGLAVGQYF.

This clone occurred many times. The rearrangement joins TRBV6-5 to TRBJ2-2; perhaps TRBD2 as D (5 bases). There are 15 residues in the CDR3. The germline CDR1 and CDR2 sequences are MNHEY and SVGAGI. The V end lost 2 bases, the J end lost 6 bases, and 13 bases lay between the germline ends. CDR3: CASSYSGSQAGELFF. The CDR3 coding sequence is TGTGCCAGCAGTTACAGTGGGAGTCAGGCCGGGGAGCTGTTTTTT.